The 32 T cell receptor beta chains in this list originate from one sample, sequenced in a study of T cells in Graves' hyperthyroidism and ophthalmopathy. RNA transcripts were the template for amplifying TCR beta CDR3 regions. The TCR CDR3 first-round RT-PCR relied on the HTBI primer set. One entry per CDR3 protein results from TCRdb running MiXCR on the multiplex PCR reads. Found here are over 650,000 distinct CDR3 sequences, 45% of them singletons; the top ten hold more than 7%. Sequenced material: peripheral blood or thyroid tissue (not recorded which). The receptors originated from an adult man with Graves' disease, either hyperthyroidism or ophthalmopathy (not recorded which).

The chain is built from TRBV4-2 and TRBJ1-1, with D unclear. Trimming took 1 base from V and 0 from J, leaving 6 bases between them. The CDR3 is made up of 14 amino acids. Germline lookup yields CDR1 LGHNA and CDR2 YNFKEQ. The CDR3 is CASSQGILNTEAFF. For the CDR3, the DNA is TGTGCCAGCAGCCAAGGCATCCTGAACACTGAAGCTTTCTTT.

The rearrangement uses TRBV6-5 and TRBJ1-1; D uncertain. Trimming cost V 8 bases and J 4 bases, with 11 bases left between them. Germline V gene lookup returns CDR1 MNHEY and CDR2 SVGAGI. This CDR3 spans 12 amino acids. The CDR3, as DNA: TGTGCCAGCGGGCAGAGGTCCACTGAAGCTTTCTTT. As protein: CASGQRSTEAFF.

This clonotype was detected only a few times. The chain employs TRBV12-3 or TRBV12-4 and TRBJ1-2; D is unresolved. The CDR3 spans 15 residues. V was shortened by 2 bases and J by 1 base, with 11 bases between the two germline ends. CDR3: CASSLQVPFNYGYTF. The CDR3 DNA follows: TGTGCCAGCAGTTTACAGGTTCCCTTTAACTATGGCTACACCTTC.

This chain joins TRBV7-9 and TRBJ1-1; D gene unclear. Per the germline V gene, CDR1 is SEHNR and CDR2 is FQNEAQ (reference sequence). Trimming left V 8 bases short and J 8 bases short, with 12 bases between. The CDR3 totals 11 residues. The CDR3: CASAPRGEAFF. Here the CDR3 DNA reads TGTGCCAGCGCTCCCAGAGGGGAAGCTTTCTTT.

About this clonotype: A much larger clone lies one base from this, so it may be a read error. The genes are TRBV14 and TRBJ1-1; D ambiguous. The CDR3 has 14 residues. Germline CDR1 SGHDN, CDR2 FVKESK. Trimming cost V 5 bases and J 1 base, with 11 bases left between them. CDR3 nucleotides: TGTGCCAGCAGCTTCGCGAGGTGGAACACTGAAGCTTTCTTT. Amino acids: CASSFARWNTEAFF.

Comment on this clonotype: As the CDR3 is not closed by the conserved phenylalanine or tryptophan, this likely results from a read error. No DNA is shown, since the ends of the CDR3 on it are uncertain; the CDR3 is the one TCRdb lists. The chain recombines TRBV9 with TRBJ1-4; the DNA was not compared with TRBD1, the D call given in the table. The CDR3 is 11 residues long, ends included. Germline V lookup: CDR1 SGDLS, CDR2 YYNGEE. The CDR3 loop is CASSVVDRGWY.

The chain combines TRBV10-3 with TRBJ2-7, with 8 positions matching TRBD2. V lost 3 bases and J lost 5; bases outside the gene matches: 3. Germline CDR1 is ENHRY and CDR2 is SYGVKD. There are 13 residues in the CDR3. The DNA for the CDR3 is TGTGCCATCAGTGATTCGGGAGGGGACGAGCAGTACTTC. Translating it yields CAISDSGGDEQYF.

V gene TRBV15 combines with J gene TRBJ2-7; 8 bases are shared with TRBD2. Unmatched junction bases numbered 10, after V lost 6 bases and J lost 6 bases. This CDR3 has 14 amino acids. Germline values: CDR1 LNHNV, CDR2 YYDKDF (reference sequence). CDR3 loop: CATSDSGRICEQYF. Here the CDR3 DNA reads TGTGCCACCAGTGACAGCGGGAGAATTTGCGAGCAGTACTTC.

The J gene is TRBJ2-2, the V gene TRBV24-1, with TRBD1 matching 9 bases. Germline V gene data show CDR1 as KGHDR and CDR2 as SFDVKD. V was pared by 7 bases and J by 13 bases, with 12 bases of the junction left unmatched. The CDR3 extends over 14 amino acids. The CDR3 DNA reads as TGTGCCACCAGACTACAGGGGGCAGGCAGGTGGCTGTTTTTT. Its translation: CATRLQGAGRWLFF.

The chain carries TRBV20-1 and TRBJ2-7, with D possibly TRBD1 on 5 matching bases. The CDR3 has 14 amino acids. In germline, CDR1 is DFQATT, CDR2 SNEGSKA (reference sequence). With 2 bases removed from V and 0 bases from J, the gap between germline ends came to 11 bases. CDR3 sequence (DNA): TGCAGTGCTAGATCCCGACAGAGCTCCTACGAGCAGTACTTC. Translating gives CSARSRQSSYEQYF.

V and J are TRBV30 and TRBJ1-2; D unresolved. CDR3 length: 14 residues. V shed 0 bases and J shed 1 base, with 9 bases lying between them. Per germline, CDR1 GTSNPN and CDR2 SVGIG (reference sequence). CDR3 nucleotide sequence: TGTGCCTGGAGTGTGGCACGGATTAACTATGGCTACACCTTC. It codes for CAWSVARINYGYTF.

This clonotype was seen ten or more times. The rearrangement joins TRBV24-1 to TRBJ1-5; D is ambiguous. V dropped 7 bases and J dropped 9 bases, with 15 bases sitting between them. The length of the CDR3 is 13 residues. Germline V gene lookup returns CDR1 KGHDR and CDR2 SFDVKD. The CDR3 here is CATRAGEKGPQHF. Here the CDR3 DNA reads TGTGCCACCAGGGCCGGGGAAAAAGGGCCCCAGCATTTT.

This chain joins TRBV29-1 and TRBJ1-2; 7 positions agree with TRBD1. The J segment lost 8 bases and the V segment lost 8 bases, leaving 14 bases of the junction unmatched. In germline, CDR1 is SQVTM, CDR2 ANQGSEA. The CDR3 loop spans 13 amino acids. CDR3 in DNA: TGCAGCACCGAATCACAGGGGACGCAAGGCTACACCTTC. As protein: CSTESQGTQGYTF.

This clonotype was recorded many times. The chain couples TRBV5-1 to TRBJ2-6; no clear D gene. CDR1 and CDR2 from the germline V gene are SGHRS and YFSETQ. Trimming took 5 bases from V and 0 from J, leaving 6 bases between them. The CDR3 spans 14 residues. The chain's CDR3 is CASSPVSGANVLTF. The CDR3 DNA reads TGCGCCAGCAGTCCAGTCTCTGGGGCCAACGTCCTGACTTTC.

This clonotype was seen ten or more times. V gene TRBV7-9 combines with J gene TRBJ1-4; D not resolved. The CDR3 is made up of 13 amino acids. V gave up 7 bases and J gave up 6 bases, with 12 bases separating them. From germline, CDR1 is SEHNR and CDR2 FQNEAQ (reference sequence). CDR3 DNA sequence: TGTGCCAGCAACCCGAACCACGATGAAAAACTGTTTTTT. Its translation: CASNPNHDEKLFF. The whole variable domain, remainder taken from reference TRBV7-9 and TRBJ1-4, is DTGVSQNPRHKITKRGQNVTFRCDPISEHNRLYWYRQTLGQGPEFLTYFQNEAQLEKSRLLSDRFSAERPKGSFSTLEIQRTEQGDSAMYLCASNPNHDEKLFFGSGTQLSVL.

This clonotype was seen ten or more times. The V call is TRBV11-2, the J call TRBJ2-7, with D maybe TRBD1 (6 bases). The V end lost 3 bases, the J end lost 6 bases, and 9 bases lay between the germline ends. Germline CDR1 is SGHAT and CDR2 is FQNNGV. The CDR3 runs to 12 residues. The CDR3 here is CASSFGQTEQYF. The CDR3 DNA reads as TGTGCCAGCAGCTTCGGACAGACCGAGCAGTACTTC.

The rearrangement joins TRBV24-1 to TRBJ1-2; 9 nucleotides agree with TRBD1. Germline V gene data show CDR1 as KGHDR and CDR2 as SFDVKD. This CDR3 has 15 amino acids. With V trimmed by 5 bases and J by 5 bases, 8 bases remained unmatched. The CDR3 sequence: CATSGPGQGWYGYTF. The CDR3 DNA reads as TGTGCCACCAGTGGCCCGGGACAGGGATGGTATGGCTACACCTTC.

The chain combines TRBV12-3 or TRBV12-4 with TRBJ2-2; 12 bases line up with TRBD1. CDR3 length: 16 residues. V lost 6 bases and J lost 3; bases outside the gene matches: 5. CDR3 region: CASSSGQGADTGELFF. The CDR3 coding sequence is TGTGCCAGCAGCTCGGGACAGGGGGCAGACACCGGGGAGCTGTTTTTT.

This clonotype was counted between two and nine times. V and J are TRBV7-9 and TRBJ1-6, with D hard to call. CDR1 SEHNR and CDR2 FQNEAQ come from the germline V gene (reference sequence). The CDR3 covers 14 residues. The V end lost 5 bases, the J end lost 9 bases, and 14 bases lay between the germline ends. The CDR3 DNA sequence: TGTGCCAGCAGCCAAGCGATTGGCAGTTCACCCCTCCACTTT. It encodes CASSQAIGSSPLHF.

The chain couples TRBV2 to TRBJ1-2; tentative D call: TRBD1 (6 bases). The CDR3 covers 13 residues. Germline V CDR1 and CDR2: SNHLY, FYNNEI. With 7 bases removed from V and 3 bases from J, the gap between germline ends came to 12 bases. The CDR3 region has the DNA TGTGCCAGCACCGGGACAACGGACTATGGCTACACCTTC. Its protein is CASTGTTDYGYTF.

The genes are TRBV20-1 and TRBJ2-7; the match to TRBD1 covers 10 bases. The V segment lost 5 bases and the J segment 0 bases; nucleotides outside the gene matches: 1. Germline loops: CDR1 DFQATT, CDR2 SNEGSKA (reference sequence). The CDR3 sequence is 13 residues long. The CDR3 here is CSADRGLSYEQYF. In DNA form, the CDR3 reads TGCAGTGCTGACAGGGGGCTCTCCTACGAGCAGTACTTC.

This clonotype has only a few counts. The chain uses TRBV12-3 or TRBV12-4 and TRBJ1-1; unclear D gene. CDR3 length: 16 amino acids. Trimming took off 8 bases at V and 0 bases at J, with 19 bases between the two ends. CDR3 nucleotide sequence: TGTGCCAGCGCCCGGTGGGAGGCCATCATGAACACTGAAGCTTTCTTT. This sequence encodes CASARWEAIMNTEAFF.

This chain connects TRBV9 to TRBJ1-5, with D possibly matching TRBD1 (6 bases). Germline V CDR1 and CDR2: SGDLS, YYNGEE. There are 15 residues in the CDR3. V lost 4 bases and J lost 6, with 17 bases in between. In DNA, the CDR3 is TGTGCCAGCAGCCCGGAGGGGGGGAAAGGTCAGCCCCAGCATTTT. Translated, it gives CASSPEGGKGQPQHF.

The CDR3: CASSLQQGATNEKLFF. The DNA for the CDR3 is TGTGCCAGCAGCCTTCAACAGGGGGCGACTAATGAAAAACTGTTTTTT. V is TRBV6-5 and J is TRBJ1-4, with TRBD1 identical over 9 bases. J lost 2 bases, V lost 6 bases, and 7 bases had no gene match. The V gene's germline CDR1 is MNHEY and CDR2 SVGAGI. The CDR3 sequence is 16 residues long.

This rearrangement joins TRBV2 to TRBJ2-5, with D tentatively TRBD1 or TRBD2 (5 bases each). The CDR3 covers 14 residues. Germline values: CDR1 SNHLY, CDR2 FYNNEI. The V end lost 7 bases, the J end lost 1 base, and 13 bases lay between the germline ends. The CDR3 DNA follows: TGTGCCAGCAATCGGGGCTTCCTCCAAGAGACCCAGTACTTC. Its translation is CASNRGFLQETQYF.

This clonotype showed up just a few times. This chain uses TRBV2 with TRBJ2-5, with D perhaps TRBD1 or TRBD2 (6 bases each). The germline CDR1 and CDR2 sequences are SNHLY and FYNNEI. CDR3 size: 13 residues. Trimming removed 7 bases from V and 5 bases from J, with 14 bases in between. The CDR3 sequence is CASTIGGYETQYF. In nucleotides, the CDR3 is TGTGCCAGCACTATAGGGGGGTACGAGACCCAGTACTTC. Full variable domain (outside the CDR3, taken from reference TRBV2 and TRBJ2-5): EPEVTQTPSHQVTQMGQEVILRCVPISNHLYFYWYRQILGQKVEFLVSFYNNEISEKSEIFDDQFSVERPDGSNFTLKIRSTKLEDSAMYFCASTIGGYETQYFGPGTRLLVL.

This rearrangement joins TRBV7-9 to TRBJ1-1; D perhaps matches TRBD1 (6 bases). Deletions cut 4 bases from V and 7 bases from J, with 19 bases between. CDR1 and CDR2 (germline): SEHNR, FQNEAQ (reference sequence). The CDR3 has 15 amino acids. The CDR3 here is CASSSLRGGEGEAFF. DNA for the CDR3: TGTGCCAGCAGCTCACTAAGGGGGGGAGAGGGTGAAGCTTTCTTT.

This chain connects TRBV20-1 to TRBJ1-2, with TRBD1 identical over 11 bases. The CDR3 loop spans 14 amino acids. V lost 6 bases, J lost 5 bases, and 8 bases stayed unmatched. Germline V CDR1 and CDR2: DFQATT, SNEGSKA (reference sequence). In nucleotides, the CDR3 is TGCAGTGCCAGCAGGACAGGGGGCAAGTATGGCTACACCTTC. Translation: CSASRTGGKYGYTF.

This clonotype was counted a few times. The genes are TRBV29-1 and TRBJ2-5; the D call may be TRBD1 or TRBD2 (7 bases each). Between the trimmed V and J ends, which lost 7 bases and 5 bases, there was a span of 14 bases. The CDR3 runs 12 residues. Per the germline V gene, CDR1 is SQVTM and CDR2 is ANQGSEA. CDR3 protein: CSARQGGETQYF. The CDR3 coding sequence is TGCAGCGCTCGACAGGGAGGGGAGACCCAGTACTTC.

The J gene is TRBJ1-2, the V gene TRBV29-1; TRBD1 matches at 9 bases. The V segment lost 6 bases and the J segment 8 bases; nucleotides outside the gene matches: 10. Germline-derived CDR1 and CDR2 are SQVTM and ANQGSEA. The CDR3 loop spans 13 amino acids. The DNA for the CDR3 is TGCAGCGTCCGGGACAGGGTTTTAGGAGGCTACACCTTC. It is translated as CSVRDRVLGGYTF.

This clonotype was seen only a few times. V is TRBV7-3 and J is TRBJ1-1; 9 bases line up with TRBD1. Germline assignment: CDR1 SGHTA and CDR2 FQGTGA. This CDR3 spans 19 amino acids. V shed 2 bases, J shed 3 bases, and the junction held 16 bases outside the gene matches. Here the CDR3 reads CASSLALNRGQAGYTEAFF. CDR3 bases: TGTGCCAGCAGCTTAGCGTTGAACAGGGGGCAGGCAGGGTACACTGAAGCTTTCTTT.

The CDR3 bases are TGTGCCAGCAGTCCACCCAGCTTAATAGCGATAGAGACCCAGTACTTC. It translates to CASSPPSLIAIETQYF. V and J are TRBV5-6 and TRBJ2-5, with a weak D call TRBD2 (5 bases). Per the germline V gene, CDR1 is SGHDT and CDR2 is YYEEEE. The CDR3 runs to 16 residues. Deletions cut 5 bases from V and 4 bases from J, with 21 bases between.